The rows below give T cell receptor beta chains drawn from one sample of a study of blood T cell repertoires in COVID-19. Sequenced by immunoSEQ multiplex PCR; TCRdb stores in-frame clones only, minus some. The data contain under 300,000 clones, about 90% of them singletons. Sequenced: PBMCs or T cells enriched from blood (not recorded which). The receptors stem from a woman aged 55-70 years who had recovered from COVID-19. Each CDR3 is given with its conserved first and last residue. D genes are given only for firm matches. Where a row states a size, it is once, few, many or the class of an expanded clone; other rows omit it.

abundance: .; d_gene: .; j_gene: TRBJ2-3; len: 18; v_gene: TRBV5-4; CDR3aa: CASSFAGRTHSSTDTQYF; CDR3nt: TGTGCCAGCAGCTTCGCTGGGAGGACACACTCTAGCACAGATACGCAGTATTTT
abundance: .; d_gene: TRBD1; j_gene: TRBJ1-1; len: 15; v_gene: TRBV5-1; CDR3aa: CASSSLGTGNTEAFF; CDR3nt: TGCGCCAGCAGCTCCCTCGGGACAGGAAACACTGAAGCTTTCTTT
abundance: .; d_gene: TRBD2; j_gene: TRBJ2-5; len: 17; v_gene: TRBV2; CDR3aa: CASSEGRGSGGAETQYF; CDR3nt: TGTGCCAGCAGTGAAGGCCGTGGGAGCGGGGGGGCCGAGACCCAGTACTTC
abundance: .; d_gene: .; j_gene: TRBJ2-6; len: 15; v_gene: TRBV14; CDR3aa: CASTAGAPGANVLTF; CDR3nt: TGTGCCAGCACCGCAGGGGCCCCTGGGGCCAACGTCCTGACTTTC
abundance: .; d_gene: TRBD1; j_gene: TRBJ2-1; len: 16; v_gene: TRBV28; CDR3aa: CASSLIGTVSYNEQFF; CDR3nt: TGTGCCAGCAGTTTAATAGGGACAGTCTCCTACAATGAGCAGTTCTTC
abundance: .; d_gene: TRBD1; j_gene: TRBJ1-4; len: 19; v_gene: TRBV6-6; CDR3aa: CASSRSTGGLGIANEKLFF; CDR3nt: TGTGCCAGCAGTAGATCCACAGGGGGTTTGGGTATAGCTAATGAAAAACTGTTTTTT
abundance: .; d_gene: .; j_gene: TRBJ2-7; len: 13; v_gene: TRBV15; CDR3aa: CATSRDPGYEQYF; CDR3nt: TGTGCCACCAGCAGAGATCCAGGCTACGAGCAGTACTTC
abundance: .; d_gene: TRBD2; j_gene: TRBJ2-1; len: 15; v_gene: TRBV11-2; CDR3aa: CASTLALAGVNEQFF; CDR3nt: TGTGCCAGCACCCTGGCTCTAGCGGGAGTCAATGAGCAGTTCTTC
abundance: .; d_gene: TRBD1; j_gene: TRBJ1-2; len: 16; v_gene: TRBV5-1; CDR3aa: CASSLVGQGKHYGYTF; CDR3nt: TGCGCCAGCAGCTTGGTAGGACAGGGGAAACACTATGGCTACACCTTC
abundance: .; d_gene: TRBD2; j_gene: TRBJ2-1; len: 15; v_gene: TRBV7-3; CDR3aa: CASSLEGGGTYEQFF; CDR3nt: TGTGCCAGCAGCTTAGAGGGCGGGGGGACCTATGAGCAGTTCTTC
abundance: few; d_gene: TRBD2; j_gene: TRBJ2-1; len: 15; v_gene: TRBV7-8; CDR3aa: CASSKTSGVNNEQFF; CDR3nt: TGTGCCAGCAGCAAGACTAGCGGGGTTAACAATGAGCAGTTCTTC
abundance: .; d_gene: .; j_gene: TRBJ2-5; len: 15; v_gene: TRBV5-1; CDR3aa: CASSSGGGLWETQYF; CDR3nt: TGCGCCAGCAGCTCTGGGGGGGGCCTATGGGAGACCCAGTACTTC
abundance: .; d_gene: TRBD2; j_gene: TRBJ2-1; len: 15; v_gene: TRBV7-3; CDR3aa: CASSPFGRVGDEQFF; CDR3nt: TGTGCCAGCAGCCCTTTCGGGAGGGTCGGGGATGAGCAGTTCTTC
abundance: .; d_gene: .; j_gene: TRBJ1-6; len: 13; v_gene: TRBV2; CDR3aa: CASSGAANSPLHF; CDR3nt: TGTGCCAGCAGTGGGGCCGCGAATTCACCCCTCCACTTT
abundance: .; d_gene: .; j_gene: TRBJ1-5; len: 14; v_gene: TRBV10-3; CDR3aa: CAISPEGSNQPQHF; CDR3nt: TGTGCCATCAGCCCGGAGGGTAGCAATCAGCCCCAGCATTTT
abundance: .; d_gene: .; j_gene: TRBJ1-4; len: 15; v_gene: TRBV27; CDR3aa: CASSPQSATNEKLFF; CDR3nt: TGTGCCAGCAGTCCACAATCAGCAACTAATGAAAAACTGTTTTTT
abundance: .; d_gene: .; j_gene: TRBJ2-4; len: 15; v_gene: TRBV7-3; CDR3aa: CASRTLQGRKNIQYF; CDR3nt: TGTGCCAGCAGGACCCTACAGGGGAGGAAGAACATTCAGTACTTC
abundance: .; d_gene: TRBD1; j_gene: TRBJ1-6; len: 14; v_gene: TRBV5-1; CDR3aa: CASSSGQGGPPLHF; CDR3nt: TGCGCCAGCAGTTCAGGACAGGGAGGGCCACCCCTCCACTTT
abundance: .; d_gene: .; j_gene: TRBJ1-1; len: 12; v_gene: TRBV6-5; CDR3aa: CASSITGTEAFF; CDR3nt: TGTGCCAGCAGCATCACGGGGACTGAAGCTTTCTTT
abundance: .; d_gene: TRBD1; j_gene: TRBJ2-3; len: 15; v_gene: TRBV6-1; CDR3aa: CASSEAGTGEDTQYF; CDR3nt: TGTGCCAGCAGTGAAGCCGGGACAGGGGAAGATACGCAGTATTTT
abundance: .; d_gene: TRBD1; j_gene: TRBJ2-7; len: 13; v_gene: TRBV5-6; CDR3aa: CASAHGQGGEQYF; CDR3nt: TGTGCCAGCGCCCATGGACAGGGGGGCGAGCAGTACTTC
abundance: .; d_gene: TRBD2; j_gene: TRBJ2-3; len: 20; v_gene: TRBV4-2; CDR3aa: CASSRTGGSSGKLSTDTQYF; CDR3nt: TGTGCCAGCAGCCGAACTGGAGGGTCTAGCGGAAAACTTAGCACAGATACGCAGTATTTT
abundance: .; d_gene: TRBD1; j_gene: TRBJ1-1; len: 14; v_gene: TRBV28; CDR3aa: CASRPWTGEPSAFF; CDR3nt: TGTGCCAGCAGACCCTGGACAGGGGAGCCCTCAGCTTTCTTT
abundance: .; d_gene: TRBD2; j_gene: TRBJ2-5; len: 15; v_gene: TRBV5-5; CDR3aa: CASSLGLAGVETQYF; CDR3nt: TGTGCCAGCAGCTTGGGGCTAGCGGGAGTGGAGACCCAGTACTTC
abundance: .; d_gene: .; j_gene: TRBJ1-1; len: 15; v_gene: TRBV29-1; CDR3aa: CSVEGLGARITEAFF; CDR3nt: TGCAGCGTCGAGGGTCTGGGGGCGCGAATCACTGAAGCTTTCTTT
abundance: .; d_gene: .; j_gene: TRBJ2-1; len: 15; v_gene: TRBV28; CDR3aa: CASGWSGRGISEQFF; CDR3nt: TGTGCCAGCGGCTGGAGCGGGCGGGGAATCAGTGAGCAGTTCTTC
abundance: .; d_gene: TRBD2; j_gene: TRBJ2-5; len: 15; v_gene: TRBV24-1; CDR3aa: CATSDRLAGGETQYF; CDR3nt: TGTGCCACCAGTGACAGACTAGCGGGGGGGGAGACCCAGTACTTC
abundance: .; d_gene: TRBD1; j_gene: TRBJ1-2; len: 13; v_gene: TRBV25-1; CDR3aa: CASSRDRNYGYTF; CDR3nt: TGTGCCAGCTCAAGGGACAGGAACTATGGCTACACCTTC
abundance: .; d_gene: .; j_gene: TRBJ2-7; len: 13; v_gene: TRBV4-1; CDR3aa: CASSQQEAYEQYF; CDR3nt: TGCGCCAGCAGCCAACAGGAGGCCTACGAGCAGTACTTC
abundance: .; d_gene: .; j_gene: TRBJ2-7; len: 16; v_gene: TRBV19; CDR3aa: CASSIRPGGSSYEQYF; CDR3nt: TGTGCCAGTAGTATCCGCCCCGGCGGAAGCTCCTACGAGCAGTACTTC
abundance: .; d_gene: .; j_gene: TRBJ2-3; len: 12; v_gene: TRBV24-1; CDR3aa: CATSEVGDTQYF; CDR3nt: TGTGCCACCTCGGAGGTGGGTGATACGCAGTATTTT
abundance: .; d_gene: TRBD2; j_gene: TRBJ2-5; len: 18; v_gene: TRBV4-1; CDR3aa: CASSQDSLAGGGWETQYF; CDR3nt: TGCGCCAGCAGCCAAGATTCACTAGCGGGGGGAGGCTGGGAGACCCAGTACTTC
abundance: .; d_gene: TRBD1; j_gene: TRBJ2-7; len: 16; v_gene: TRBV7-9; CDR3aa: CASSARGTGGSYEQYF; CDR3nt: TGTGCCAGCAGCGCTAGGGGGACAGGGGGTTCCTACGAGCAGTACTTC
abundance: once; d_gene: TRBD2; j_gene: TRBJ2-2; len: 15; v_gene: TRBV5-1; CDR3aa: CASSPTRGEGGELFF; CDR3nt: TGCGCCAGCAGCCCAACCCGAGGGGAGGGCGGGGAGCTGTTTTTT
abundance: .; d_gene: TRBD1; j_gene: TRBJ1-2; len: 13; v_gene: TRBV6-5; CDR3aa: CASRTGQIYGYTF; CDR3nt: TGTGCCAGCAGAACGGGACAGATCTATGGCTACACCTTC
abundance: .; d_gene: TRBD1; j_gene: TRBJ2-1; len: 14; v_gene: TRBV5-8; CDR3aa: CASSLDRGVSEQFF; CDR3nt: TGTGCCAGCAGCCTGGACAGGGGTGTTAGTGAGCAGTTCTTC
abundance: .; d_gene: TRBD1; j_gene: TRBJ2-4; len: 14; v_gene: TRBV7-9; CDR3aa: CASSLMTTGDIQYF; CDR3nt: TGTGCCAGCAGCTTAATGACAACAGGGGACATTCAGTACTTC
abundance: .; d_gene: .; j_gene: TRBJ1-1; len: 14; v_gene: TRBV19; CDR3aa: CASSTGLGGTEAFF; CDR3nt: TGTGCCAGTAGTACGGGACTCGGCGGCACTGAAGCTTTCTTT
abundance: .; d_gene: .; j_gene: TRBJ1-2; len: 11; v_gene: TRBV20-1; CDR3aa: CSRAVGGGYTF; CDR3nt: TGCAGTCGGGCCGTCGGGGGTGGCTACACCTTC
abundance: .; d_gene: .; j_gene: TRBJ2-6; len: 13; v_gene: TRBV5-1; CDR3aa: CASSVQGANVLTF; CDR3nt: TGCGCCAGCAGCGTCCAAGGGGCCAACGTCCTGACTTTC